This T cell receptor (beta chain) is drawn from a study of CD8+ T cells in alopecia areata. Across the study: It was 6 to 18 months of tofacitinib, and then there were 6 months off drug. Severity in treated patients was scored by percentage of scalp area affected.

V was clipped by 5 bases and J by 0 bases, with 1 base between them. The CDR3 consists of 11 residues. CDR1 MGHDK and CDR2 SYGVNS come from the germline V gene. Specified treatment: oral pan-JAK inhibitor, 5-10 mg twice daily. Extraction of RNA preceded its reverse transcription into cDNA, which served as the sequencing template. Here immunoSEQ multiplex PCR was the method, and the copy in TCRdb shows in-frame clones only, minus some. The table has roughly 76,000 clones, approximately 30% seen once; the top ten hold 14% to 15%. Sequenced material: CD8+ T cells sorted from blood, taken at week 4, from a patient treated with tofacitinib. This TCR was sampled from a human donor with alopecia areata. The V gene is TRBV25-1, the J gene TRBJ1-1; D unclear. The CDR3 spells CASSLNTEAFF. CDR3 nucleotide sequence: TGTGCCAGCAGTTTGAACACTGAAGCTTTCTTT.